Included here is one TCR beta chain sequence, with context. The V end lost 3 bases, the J end lost 4 bases, and 9 bases lay between the germline ends. Germline values: CDR1 LGHNA, CDR2 YSLEER. The CDR3 is 13 amino acids. RNA was extracted with the RNeasy kit, and a quantity of 0.5 to 1 ug was reverse transcribed using random hexamers. Amplification of TCR beta CDR3 used immunoSEQ multiplex PCR across 54 Vbeta and 13 Jbeta. TCRdb processed the immunoSEQ multiplex PCR reads anew with MiXCR; each CDR3 protein has one entry. The profile shows fewer than 80,000 distinct CDR3 sequences, around 95% of them singletons. The data stem from a study of CD8 T cells in Susac syndrome. TCR beta sequencing was performed on blood CD8+ and CD4+ T cells. The controls, all healthy donors, were matched for age and sex.

The chain employs TRBV4-3 and TRBJ1-2; D is possibly TRBD1 (6 bases). The sequence came from a human donor in good health. Sequences were obtained from CD8+ T cells from PBMCs. In DNA, the CDR3 is TGCGCCAGCAGCCAGGCCAGGGGCTATGGCTACACCTTC. This codes for CASSQARGYGYTF.